These T cell receptor beta chains were read from a single sample in a study of blood T cell repertoires in COVID-19. The method was immunoSEQ multiplex PCR; TCRdb's version includes in-frame clones alone and lacks a portion of them. The sample has about 160,000 clones, roughly 87% seen once; the top ten hold 3% to 4.5%. The sample taken for sequencing was peripheral blood. The receptors come from a woman aged 55-70 years who had recovered from COVID-19. Each CDR3 is given with its conserved first and last residue. The D gene is left open where the match is weak. Clone sizes are given selectively: once, few, many, or a class where the clone is expanded.

TRBV28	few	NA	15	TRBJ2-3	TGTGCCAGCGGCTCCGGACTAACGAGCACAGATACGCAGTATTTT	CASGSGLTSTDTQYF
TRBV6-6	NA	TRBD1	14	TRBJ1-5	TGTGCCAGCAGTTTCGGACAGGGAAATCAGCCCCAGCATTTT	CASSFGQGNQPQHF
TRBV3-1/TRBV3-2	NA	NA	12	TRBJ1-6	TGTGCCAGCATAACAGGGTGGGCACCCCTCCACTTT	CASITGWAPLHF
TRBV28	many	TRBD1	14	TRBJ1-2	TGTGCCAGCAGGGTCACACAGGGGTGGTATGGCTACACCTTC	CASRVTQGWYGYTF
TRBV28	NA	TRBD1	21	TRBJ1-2	TGTGCCAGCAGTTCCCCCCGGGGACAGGGGGCTGGGGTCCTTTTTAACTATGGCTACACCTTC	CASSSPRGQGAGVLFNYGYTF
TRBV19	NA	TRBD1	15	TRBJ1-5	TGTGCCAGTAACACGGGACAGGATAGCAATCAGCCCCAGCATTTT	CASNTGQDSNQPQHF
TRBV19	NA	TRBD1	14	TRBJ1-2	TGTGCCAGTAGTATATCCGGGACAGGGGATGGCTACACCTTC	CASSISGTGDGYTF
TRBV4-3	once	NA	15	TRBJ2-1	TGCGCCAGCAGCCAAGATAACAGTCGCTACAATGAGCAGTTCTTC	CASSQDNSRYNEQFF
TRBV21-1	NA	NA	15	TRBJ1-5	TGTGCCAGCAGCAAAGAAGGGACTCGAAATCAGCCCCAGCATTTT	CASSKEGTRNQPQHF
TRBV7-2	once	NA	15	TRBJ2-1	TGTGCCAGCAGCTCTGCTAGAAACTCCTACAATGAGCAGTTCTTC	CASSSARNSYNEQFF
TRBV7-9	NA	TRBD1	14	TRBJ1-1	TGTGCCAGCAGCTCACAGGGGGACCGCACTGAAGCTTTCTTT	CASSSQGDRTEAFF
TRBV11-3	few	TRBD1	12	TRBJ1-1	TGTGCCAGCAGCTCGGGACAGGGGCACGCTTTCTTT	CASSSGQGHAFF
TRBV19	NA	TRBD1	16	TRBJ1-5	TGTGCCAGTAAACAGGGGGCCTCTAGAAGCAATCAGCCCCAGCATTTT	CASKQGASRSNQPQHF
TRBV7-6	NA	TRBD1	12	TRBJ2-3	TGTGCCAGCAGCCTGACAGGGGATACGCAGTATTTT	CASSLTGDTQYF
TRBV30	NA	TRBD1	16	TRBJ1-6	TGTGCCTGGACACCCCGACAGGGGCGTGCCAATTCACCCCTCCACTTT	CAWTPRQGRANSPLHF
TRBV28	NA	NA	16	TRBJ2-6	TGTGCCAGCAGTCCCCATCTAGGCAGCGGGGCCAACGTCCTGACTTTC	CASSPHLGSGANVLTF
TRBV2	NA	NA	13	TRBJ2-3	TGTGCCAGCAGTGAGACTAGTTGGGATACGCAGTATTTT	CASSETSWDTQYF
TRBV28	NA	TRBD2	15	TRBJ2-3	TGTGCCAGCAGATCTGCGGGGGGGCCGAAAGATACGCAGTATTTT	CASRSAGGPKDTQYF
TRBV9	NA	TRBD1	14	TRBJ2-1	TGTGCCAGCAGCGTAAGGACAGGGAAACATGAGCAGTTCTTC	CASSVRTGKHEQFF
TRBV18	NA	NA	15	TRBJ1-1	TGTGCCAGCTCACTACCGGGACTGAGGAACACTGAAGCTTTCTTT	CASSLPGLRNTEAFF
TRBV28	NA	TRBD1	16	TRBJ2-7	TGTGCCAGCAGCGAACTACAGACAGGGGGCAGGCACGAGCAGTACTTC	CASSELQTGGRHEQYF
TRBV4-3	NA	TRBD1	17	TRBJ2-2	TGCGCCAGCAGCCAAGAAGGGACAGGCACCCCCACCGGGGAGCTGTTTTTT	CASSQEGTGTPTGELFF
TRBV2	once	TRBD1	14	TRBJ2-7	TGTGCCAGCCTCGTTCGGGACAGGGGTTACGAGCAGTACTTC	CASLVRDRGYEQYF
TRBV11-1	NA	TRBD1	15	TRBJ2-2	TGTGCCAGCAGCTCACAGGGGTTCGGCACCGGGGAGCTGTTTTTT	CASSSQGFGTGELFF
TRBV7-9	NA	TRBD1	15	TRBJ1-2	TGTGCCAGCAGCCCCCAGACAGGGACGGACTATGGCTACACCTTC	CASSPQTGTDYGYTF
TRBV10-3	NA	NA	12	TRBJ1-6	TGTGCCATCAGTGAAGCCCAATCACCCCTCCACTTT	CAISEAQSPLHF
TRBV4-1	NA	TRBD2	16	TRBJ2-3	TGCGCCAGCAGCCAAAAAGCGGGGGGTTACACAGATACGCAGTATTTT	CASSQKAGGYTDTQYF
TRBV4-1	NA	NA	14	TRBJ1-6	TGCGCCAGCAGCCAAGGGTGGGAGGACTCACCCCTCCACTTT	CASSQGWEDSPLHF
TRBV5-1	NA	TRBD1	16	TRBJ2-3	TGCGCCAGCAGCAGAAATCCCGGGACAGGCGGAGATACGCAGTATTTT	CASSRNPGTGGDTQYF
TRBV16	NA	TRBD2	17	TRBJ2-7	TGTGCCAGCAGCCAAGGGCTGTCCGGGGGGACCCGGGTCGAGCAGTACTTC	CASSQGLSGGTRVEQYF
TRBV5-1	NA	NA	16	TRBJ1-4	TGCGCCAGCAGCCCGGAGAGGGCAAGGTTAAATGAAAAACTGTTTTTT	CASSPERARLNEKLFF
TRBV7-8	NA	TRBD1	14	TRBJ1-2	TGTGCCAGCAGCGCCCGGGACAGGGGAGGTGGCTACACCTTC	CASSARDRGGGYTF
TRBV5-1	NA	TRBD2	18	TRBJ2-3	TGCGCCAGCAGCACCGGGACTAGCGGGGGGGCTGGCACAGATACGCAGTATTTT	CASSTGTSGGAGTDTQYF